The T cell receptor (beta chain) described here comes from a study of T cells after yellow fever vaccination. Broader study findings: A weaker secondary response peaked on day 5, the primary on day 15. Shared CD4/CD8 clonotypes were a small share, likely from convergent recombination. Post-booster repertoires again held most primary-vaccination clones (roughly 95% CD4, roughly 90% CD8).

Germline V gene lookup returns CDR1 LGHDT and CDR2 YNNKEL (reference sequence). The CDR3 runs to 13 residues. Trimming shortened V by 5 bases and J by 4 bases, and 9 bases separated the two germline ends. In regard to this clonotype: No antigen is known for it.

In TCRdb, the 5' RACE reads were re-called with MiXCR into one record per CDR3 protein. Among 500,000 to 650,000 distinct CDR3 sequences listed, about 12% were seen once. The chain is built from TRBV3-1 and TRBJ1-5, with D hard to call. This TCR was sampled from a man aged 25 to 40 who received the YFV17D yellow fever vaccine. This specimen consisted of PBMCs, obtained on the day of the yellow fever booster vaccination. The CDR3 spells CASSAGRNQPQHF. In DNA form, the CDR3 reads TGTGCCAGCAGCGCGGGGAGAAATCAGCCCCAGCATTTT.